A single sample gave rise to the 19 T cell receptor beta chains below, sequenced in a study of shared clonotypes between healthy human individuals. Here immunoSEQ multiplex PCR was the method, and the copy in TCRdb shows in-frame clones only, minus some. This table has roughly 2,500,000 clones, 90% to 95% appearing once. The sequenced sample was naive CD4+ T cells from PBMCs. Subset meaning: CD45RA+ positively selected. The receptors come from a young man in good health. Some clones in this sample may be carry-over from other donors' samples.

This rearrangement joins TRBV6-5 to TRBJ2-6; weak D call: TRBD1 (6 bases). The germline gives CDR1 MNHEY, CDR2 SVGAGI. V lost 2 bases to trimming and J lost 0 bases, with 8 bases between them. There are 16 residues in the CDR3. Here the CDR3 DNA reads TGTGCCAGCAGTTACACGGACAGCTCTGGGGCCAACGTCCTGACTTTC. Translating gives CASSYTDSSGANVLTF.

The chain has TRBV11-2 and TRBJ2-7; D is unresolved. The V end was cut by 2 bases, the J end by 1 base, with 12 bases between. The CDR3 has 15 residues. CDR1 is SGHAT and CDR2 is FQNNGV in the germline V gene. The CDR3 spells CASSLNVSPSYEQYF. CDR3 sequence (DNA): TGTGCCAGCAGCTTAAACGTTTCTCCGTCCTACGAGCAGTACTTC.

The chain is built from TRBV4-1 and TRBJ1-2; D remains unclear. The CDR3 runs 15 residues. From germline, CDR1 is MGHRA and CDR2 YSYEKL. With 1 base removed from V and 8 bases from J, the gap between germline ends came to 17 bases. CDR3 in amino acids: CASSQGLRGRGGYTF. Here the CDR3 DNA reads TGCGCCAGCAGCCAAGGGTTGAGAGGGCGCGGGGGCTACACCTTC.

V is TRBV5-1 and J is TRBJ2-7; 8 bases map to TRBD1. V was clipped by 0 bases and J by 2 bases; unmatched bases: 7. This CDR3 has 16 residues. Germline CDR1 and CDR2: SGHRS and YFSETQ. CDR3 protein: CASSLGPTGVTYEQYF. The CDR3 coding sequence is TGCGCCAGCAGCTTGGGACCGACAGGGGTGACCTACGAGCAGTACTTC.

CDR3 loop: CASRGGYSTDTQYF. DNA for the CDR3: TGTGCCAGCAGGGGCGGGTATAGCACAGATACGCAGTATTTT. The chain recombines TRBV28 with TRBJ2-3, with D possibly being TRBD2 (5 bases). Deletions cut 6 bases from V and 0 bases from J, with 10 bases between. The CDR3 is 14 residues long. Germline loops: CDR1 MDHEN, CDR2 SYDVKM.

J is TRBJ1-2 and V is TRBV20-1; 7 bases fit TRBD1. Germline CDR1 is DFQATT and CDR2 is SNEGSKA (reference sequence). Trimming removed 8 bases from V and 1 base from J; junction bases left unmatched: 1. The CDR3 consists of 11 residues. This CDR3 is CSSGGNYGYTF. The CDR3 nucleotides read TGCAGTTCAGGGGGTAACTATGGCTACACCTTC.

In the case of this clone: Additional DNA sequences in this sample encode the identical CDR3. The DNA of the CDR3 is TGTGCCAGCAGAACAGGGGTTGGCAATCAGCCCCAGCATTTT. Encoded protein: CASRTGVGNQPQHF. The V and J genes are TRBV6-1 and TRBJ1-5; 7 bases match TRBD1. CDR1 MNHNS and CDR2 SASEGT come from the germline V gene. V gave up 6 bases and J gave up 2 bases; unmatched junction bases: 4. The CDR3 consists of 14 residues.

V is TRBV28 and J is TRBJ2-7; maybe TRBD2 (5 bases). Trimming shortened V by 4 bases and J by 1 base, and 14 bases separated the two germline ends. Germline V gene lookup returns CDR1 MDHEN and CDR2 SYDVKM. The CDR3 runs to 15 residues. The CDR3 reads CASSSRTLVSYEQYF. The CDR3 region has the DNA TGTGCCAGCAGTTCCCGGACTCTGGTTTCCTACGAGCAGTACTTC. Based on the CDR3 plus reference TRBV28 and TRBJ2-7, the full variable domain is DVKVTQSSRYLVKRTGEKVFLECVQDMDHENMFWYRQDPGLGLRLIYFSYDVKMKEKGDIPEGYSVSREKKERFSLILESASTNQTSMYLCASSSRTLVSYEQYFGPGTRLTVT.

The V call is TRBV11-2, the J call TRBJ2-1; 9 bases line up with TRBD2. There are 14 residues in the CDR3. With 6 bases clipped from V and 4 bases from J, the junction kept 4 bases outside the gene matches. Germline CDR1 reads SGHAT; CDR2 reads FQNNGV. CDR3 bases: TGTGCCAGCAGTATAGCGGGAGCGTACAATGAGCAGTTCTTC. Amino acid sequence: CASSIAGAYNEQFF.

About this clone itself: The sample has other DNA sequences that encode this CDR3 too. The chain combines TRBV18 with TRBJ2-1; the match to TRBD2 covers 12 bases. CDR1 is KGHSH, CDR2 LQKENI, per germline. This CDR3 has 16 amino acids. The V segment lost 6 bases and the J segment 4 bases; nucleotides outside the gene matches: 7. CDR3 sequence: CASSPAGTSGYNEQFF. CDR3 in DNA: TGTGCCAGCTCGCCGGCCGGGACTAGCGGGTACAATGAGCAGTTCTTC.

The rearrangement joins TRBV6-1 to TRBJ2-5, with 10 bases that match TRBD1. This CDR3 spans 15 amino acids. Trimming at V came to 5 bases and at J to 5 bases, leaving 8 bases not matched to a gene. The germline CDR1 and CDR2 sequences are MNHNS and SASEGT. The CDR3 DNA reads TGTGCCAGCAGTTCGCGGACAGGGGGGGCGGAGACCCAGTACTTC. Translation gives CASSSRTGGAETQYF.

This chain uses TRBV30 with TRBJ2-7; 10 bases map to TRBD2. CDR1 and CDR2 from the germline V gene are GTSNPN and SVGIG (reference sequence). J was trimmed by 2 bases and V by 0 bases; bases with no gene match: 10. This CDR3 is 17 amino acids long. The CDR3 bases are TGTGCCTGGAGTGTATGGGGGTTAGCGGGAGGTCCCTACGAGCAGTACTTC. Its translation is CAWSVWGLAGGPYEQYF. The full variable domain, completed using reference TRBV30 and TRBJ2-7, is SQTIHQWPATLVQPVGSPLSLECTVEGTSNPNLYWYRQAAGRGLQLLFYSVGIGQISSEVPQNLSASRPQDRQFILSSKKLLLSDSGFYLCAWSVWGLAGGPYEQYFGPGTRLTVT.

V gene TRBV7-2 combines with J gene TRBJ2-3; TRBD1 matches at 7 bases. This CDR3 spans 14 amino acids. Germline lookup yields CDR1 SGHTA and CDR2 FQGNSA. Trimming removed 4 bases from V and 8 bases from J; junction bases left unmatched: 9. The CDR3, as DNA: TGTGCCAGCAGCTCCCTCCCGGGACAGAGTACGCAGTATTTT. Protein: CASSSLPGQSTQYF.

The J gene is TRBJ2-5, the V gene TRBV6-6, with TRBD2 identical over 7 bases. V was clipped by 6 bases and J by 5 bases; unmatched bases: 12. This CDR3 spans 15 amino acids. Germline lookup yields CDR1 MNHNY and CDR2 SVGAGI (reference sequence). CDR3 sequence reads: CASRPPSGRGETQYF. CDR3 nucleotides: TGTGCCAGCAGACCACCTAGCGGACGAGGGGAGACCCAGTACTTC.

Of note for this clone: Other nucleotide sequences from this sample produce the same CDR3. The chain carries TRBV2 and TRBJ1-2; TRBD1 might be the D (6 bases). Germline values: CDR1 SNHLY, CDR2 FYNNEI. V was trimmed by 0 bases and J by 7 bases, leaving 6 bases between them. CDR3 size: 12 residues. The CDR3 loop reads CASSEARGGYTF. In nucleotides, the CDR3 is TGTGCCAGCAGTGAAGCCAGGGGTGGCTACACCTTC.

The V call is TRBV28, the J call TRBJ1-5, with D possibly matching TRBD1 (6 bases). The CDR3 is made up of 12 amino acids. The germline V gene has CDR1 MDHEN and CDR2 SYDVKM. V lost 9 bases, J lost 7 bases, and 13 bases lay in between. DNA for the CDR3: TGTGCCAGTCACAGGGTGGACCAGCCCCAGCATTTT. This encodes CASHRVDQPQHF.

The chain is built from TRBV27 and TRBJ2-1; D possibly uses TRBD1 or TRBD2 (5 bases each). The CDR3 runs to 16 residues. Looked up from germline, CDR1 is MNHEY and CDR2 is SMNVEV (reference sequence). With 6 bases removed from V and 10 bases from J, the gap between germline ends came to 25 bases. DNA for the CDR3: TGTGCCAGCAGCCCTTGGGGCAGGATATTAAGAGGGGAGCAGTTCTTC. It is translated as CASSPWGRILRGEQFF.

The chain couples TRBV28 to TRBJ2-5; tentative D call: TRBD2 (7 bases). The CDR3 runs 14 residues. Per germline, CDR1 MDHEN and CDR2 SYDVKM. V was trimmed by 7 bases and J by 5 bases, leaving 17 bases between them. The CDR3 is CASTSGGAGETQYF. The DNA for the CDR3 is TGTGCCAGCACATCTGGGGGGGCGGGGGAGACCCAGTACTTC.

This clone has more than one count but fewer than ten. At the DNA level, this CDR3 is encoded by other sequences in the same sample as well. CDR3 protein: CASSLGQYNSPLHF. In DNA form, the CDR3 reads TGCGCCAGCAGCTTGGGACAGTATAATTCACCCCTCCACTTT. The chain uses TRBV5-1 and TRBJ1-6; perhaps TRBD1 as D (5 bases). V was cut by 0 bases and J by 4 bases, with 5 bases left in between. The CDR3 consists of 14 residues. Germline CDR1 is SGHRS and CDR2 is YFSETQ.